Listed here are 27 T cell receptor beta chains from one sample, sequenced in a study of T cells in Graves' hyperthyroidism and ophthalmopathy (dated by TCRdb to the late 2010s). Library preparation employed multiplex PCR. The listed sequencing device is Illumina HiSeq 2000. The TCR beta CDR3 regions were amplified from RNA transcripts. The TCR CDR3 was subjected to a first round of RT-PCR using the HTBI primer set and the Qiagen OneStep RT-PCR kit. TCRdb reprocessed the public reads (quality trimming at Q25 with fastp, clone calling with MiXCR) and kept in-frame beta chains. CDR3 protein duplicates are merged, each entry listing the most common genes and DNA. For this sample the table gives just under 750,000 distinct CDR3 sequences, of which under 45% were detected only once. The top ten constitute 31% of the sample. The specimen sequenced was blood. These receptors were taken from a woman aged 40-49 years with Graves' hyperthyroidism.

This clonotype occurred a few times. The J gene is TRBJ1-2, the V gene TRBV5-1; D uncertain. In germline, CDR1 is SGHRS, CDR2 YFSETQ. V was cut by 4 bases and J by 0 bases, with 13 bases left in between. The CDR3 has 15 residues. Here the CDR3 DNA reads TGCGCCAGCAGCCCAATAGAGAGACCTAACTATGGCTACACCTTC. It encodes CASSPIERPNYGYTF.

The chain links TRBV20-1 to TRBJ2-7; 8 bases are shared with TRBD2. V dropped 2 bases and J dropped 2; count of bases not matched to a gene: 8. The length of the CDR3 is 15 residues. Looked up from germline, CDR1 is DFQATT and CDR2 is SNEGSKA (reference sequence). CDR3 loop: CSARLSGVLTYEQYF. CDR3 bases: TGCAGTGCTAGACTTAGCGGGGTACTTACCTACGAGCAGTACTTC.

This clonotype was detected ten times or more. The J gene is TRBJ1-1, the V gene TRBV9; D unresolved. The germline V and J ends were trimmed by 2 bases and 3 bases, with 11 bases remaining between them. CDR3 size: 14 residues. From germline, CDR1 is SGDLS and CDR2 YYNGEE. CDR3 DNA sequence: TGTGCCAGCAGCGTGGGGAGTATGGACACTGAAGCTTTCTTT. As protein: CASSVGSMDTEAFF. Combining the CDR3 with reference TRBV9 and TRBJ1-1 gives the whole variable domain DSGVTQTPKHLITATGQRVTLRCSPRSGDLSVYWYQQSLDQGLQFLIQYYNGEERAKGNILERFSAQQFPDLHSELNLSSLELGDSALYFCASSVGSMDTEAFFGQGTRLTVV.

On this clonotype: A much larger clone lies one base from this, so it may be a read error. The chain joins TRBV6-5 to TRBJ1-2; 7 nucleotides agree with TRBD1. Per the germline V gene, CDR1 is MNHEY and CDR2 is SVGAGI. The trim removed 6 bases at V and 4 bases at J, leaving 5 bases unmatched. CDR3 size: 13 residues. CDR3 sequence: CASSETGFYGYTF. The CDR3 DNA sequence: TGTGCCAGCAGCGAGACAGGGTTCTATGGCTACACCTTC.

This sequence joins TRBV10-1 and TRBJ2-2; TRBD2 aligns across 9 bases. V shed 0 bases, J shed 1 base, and the junction held 9 bases outside the gene matches. CDR3 size: 19 residues. CDR1 is WNHNN, CDR2 SYGVQD, per germline (reference sequence). The CDR3, as DNA: TGCGCCAGCAGTGAGTCGAAGTCTAGCGGGATTTGGAACACCGGGGAGCTGTTTTTT. Translation gives CASSESKSSGIWNTGELFF.

This clonotype was detected a few times. The rearrangement links TRBV6-5 to TRBJ1-1, with 12 bases identical to TRBD1. From germline, CDR1 is MNHEY and CDR2 SVGAGI. V gave up 5 bases and J gave up 11 bases; unmatched junction bases: 9. This CDR3 comprises 14 residues. CDR3 sequence reads: CASSTGQGAGVAFF. DNA of the CDR3: TGTGCCAGCAGTACGGGACAGGGGGCCGGCGTCGCTTTCTTT.

This clonotype was counted at least ten times. Written as DNA, the CDR3 is TGTGCCACCAGTGATTCCGGACAGCCTAGTCAGCCCCAGCATTTT. It yields the protein CATSDSGQPSQPQHF. The V gene is TRBV24-1, the J gene TRBJ1-5; D is possibly TRBD1 (6 bases). The CDR3 extends over 15 amino acids. The V end was cut by 2 bases, the J end by 6 bases, with 13 bases between. Germline lookup yields CDR1 KGHDR and CDR2 SFDVKD.

The chain has TRBV6-2 or TRBV6-3 and TRBJ2-5; D ambiguous. The germline gives CDR1 MNHEY, CDR2 SVGEGT. V was trimmed by 8 bases and J by 0 bases, leaving 10 bases between them. The CDR3 totals 13 residues. The CDR3 sequence is CASEDRNQETQYF. The DNA for the CDR3 is TGTGCCAGCGAGGACCGGAACCAAGAGACCCAGTACTTC.

In the case of this clonotype: Given a much more abundant clone one base away, this may be a read error. V gene TRBV7-9 combines with J gene TRBJ1-2; TRBD1 matches at 7 bases. The CDR3 is 14 residues long. Per germline, CDR1 SEHNR and CDR2 FQNEAQ (reference sequence). The CDR3 spells CAGSLQGGDYGYTF. In nucleotides, the CDR3 is TGTGCCGGCAGCTTGCAGGGGGGTGACTATGGCTACACCTTC.

The chain joins TRBV10-3 to TRBJ1-3; D is perhaps TRBD1 (5 bases). The CDR3 spans 14 residues. Trimming took off 10 bases at V and 2 bases at J, with 15 bases between the two ends. Per germline, CDR1 ENHRY and CDR2 SYGVKD. The DNA for the CDR3 is TGTGCCAGCAGAGGGACCGTCACTGGAAACACCATATATTTT. Amino acids: CASRGTVTGNTIYF.

Comments on this clonotype: A read error may account for a junction end that differs from germline. This chain connects TRBV3-1 to TRBJ1-1, with D tentatively TRBD1 (5 bases). This CDR3 has 11 residues. CDR1 is LGHDT, CDR2 YNNKEL, per germline (reference sequence). CDR3 region: CASNAQGLTFF. The CDR3 region has the DNA TGTGCCAGCAATGCGCAGGGTCTAACCTTTTTT.

This clonotype has a single count. Germline and junction disagree at one end, which may indicate a read error. The V and J genes are TRBV13 and TRBJ2-2, with unresolved D. Per germline, CDR1 PRHDT and CDR2 FYEKMQ (reference sequence). The CDR3 covers 14 residues. The DNA for the CDR3 is TGCGCCAGCAGTCGTCCCCGGGCCACCGGGGAGCTGTTTTTT. Protein sequence: CASSRPRATGELFF.

The chain couples TRBV6-1 to TRBJ1-5; D is ambiguous. There are 15 residues in the CDR3. In germline, CDR1 is MNHNS, CDR2 SASEGT. Deletions cut 6 bases from V and 1 base from J, with 13 bases between. The CDR3 is CASRVRHTSNQPQHF. The CDR3, as DNA: TGTGCCAGCAGAGTTAGACATACCAGCAATCAGCCCCAGCATTTT.

The chain joins TRBV7-9 to TRBJ1-2; 11 bases fit TRBD1. J was trimmed by 4 bases and V by 8 bases; bases with no gene match: 15. In germline, CDR1 is SEHNR, CDR2 FQNEAQ (reference sequence). CDR3 size: 17 residues. The CDR3 reads CASGLPGTGGTRYGYTF. In nucleotides, the CDR3 is TGTGCCAGCGGGCTGCCCGGGACAGGGGGGACCCGCTATGGCTACACCTTC.

This clonotype occurred a few times. The V call is TRBV6-6, the J call TRBJ1-5; tentatively, D is TRBD1 (6 bases). The V end lost 5 bases, the J end lost 0 bases, and 11 bases lay between the germline ends. CDR3 length: 15 residues. Looked up from germline, CDR1 is MNHNY and CDR2 is SVGAGI (reference sequence). The CDR3 is CASSPQGLSNQPQHF. CDR3 DNA: TGTGCCAGCAGTCCACAGGGTCTTAGCAATCAGCCCCAGCATTTT.

The table lists this clonotype with a few counts. This chain links TRBV6-5 with TRBJ2-7; a possible D gene is TRBD2 (7 bases). The CDR3 loop spans 15 amino acids. Trimming removed 4 bases at V and 2 bases at J, with 15 bases between. The V gene's germline CDR1 is MNHEY and CDR2 SVGAGI. The CDR3 sequence: CASSSRGAGPYEQYF. CDR3 sequence (DNA): TGTGCCAGCAGTTCACGGGGGGCGGGTCCCTACGAGCAGTACTTC.

A few counts support this clonotype. The rearrangement joins TRBV4-1 to TRBJ1-3; no firm D call. V dropped 1 base and J dropped 10 bases, with 11 bases sitting between them. Germline CDR1 MGHRA, CDR2 YSYEKL. The CDR3 is made up of 13 amino acids. In DNA form, the CDR3 reads TGCGCCAGCAGCCAAGGAGGCGAGGCAACCATATATTTT. Protein: CASSQGGEATIYF.

To note about this clonotype: Since a much larger clone is just one base distant, this may be a read error. The final CDR3 position lacks the conserved phenylalanine or tryptophan, pointing to a likely read error. The CDR3 nucleotides read TGTGCCAGCAGCTTTACCACAGGAGCCCGAGCTTTCCTT. The encoded protein is CASSFTTGARAFL. The genes are TRBV7-2 and TRBJ1-1, with D perhaps TRBD1 (5 bases). The germline V gene has CDR1 SGHTA and CDR2 FQGNSA. The CDR3 spans 13 residues. Trimming took 3 bases from V and 10 from J, leaving 15 bases between them.

The rearrangement joins TRBV7-9 to TRBJ2-7; D may correspond to TRBD1 or TRBD2 (5 bases each). This CDR3 spans 14 amino acids. Germline V gene lookup returns CDR1 SEHNR and CDR2 FQNEAQ (reference sequence). V was trimmed by 5 bases and J by 7 bases, leaving 18 bases between them. Written as DNA, the CDR3 is TGTGCCAGCAGCCAAGTAACCGGGGCCGGTGAGCAGTACTTC. This sequence encodes CASSQVTGAGEQYF. Combining the CDR3 with reference TRBV7-9 and TRBJ2-7 gives the whole variable domain DTGVSQNPRHKITKRGQNVTFRCDPISEHNRLYWYRQTLGQGPEFLTYFQNEAQLEKSRLLSDRFSAERPKGSFSTLEIQRTEQGDSAMYLCASSQVTGAGEQYFGPGTRLTVT.

This clonotype was counted many times. This chain connects TRBV15 to TRBJ1-2, with D uncertain. Per the germline V gene, CDR1 is LNHNV and CDR2 is YYDKDF (reference sequence). The CDR3 length is 13 residues. With 6 bases removed from V and 3 bases from J, the gap between germline ends came to 11 bases. CDR3 DNA sequence: TGTGCCACCAGTTCAACGGAATACTATGGCTACACCTTC. It codes for CATSSTEYYGYTF.

This clonotype showed up many times. The chain links TRBV5-1 to TRBJ1-2, with D hard to call. Trimming took 0 bases from V and 7 from J, leaving 10 bases between them. The germline V gene has CDR1 SGHRS and CDR2 YFSETQ. The CDR3 runs to 13 residues. For the CDR3, the DNA is TGCGCCAGCAGCTTGGGGCAAAGGAGTGGCTACACCTTC. Translating it yields CASSLGQRSGYTF.

This clonotype was seen a few times. This chain joins TRBV27 and TRBJ1-5; D perhaps matches TRBD1 (6 bases). CDR1 is MNHEY, CDR2 SMNVEV, per germline (reference sequence). The CDR3 covers 13 residues. The germline V and J ends were trimmed by 4 bases and 5 bases, with 9 bases remaining between them. The CDR3 coding sequence is TGTGCCAGCAGTTATAGACAGGATCAGCCCCAGCATTTT. It is translated as CASSYRQDQPQHF.

This clonotype has at least ten counts. The chain employs TRBV12-3 or TRBV12-4 and TRBJ2-5, with D perhaps matching TRBD1 (6 bases). The CDR3 is 14 amino acids. Trimming removed 3 bases from V and 5 bases from J, with 13 bases in between. CDR3 amino acids: CASSFAGVGETQYF. CDR3 coding DNA: TGTGCCAGCAGTTTCGCAGGGGTAGGGGAGACCCAGTACTTC.

This clonotype was observed many times. The J gene is TRBJ1-4, the V gene TRBV9; D is ambiguous. Germline loops: CDR1 SGDLS, CDR2 YYNGEE. This CDR3 is built from 16 residues. The V end was cut by 0 bases, the J end by 0 bases, with 9 bases between. The CDR3 loop is CASSVAPLSTNEKLFF. The CDR3, as DNA: TGTGCCAGCAGCGTAGCCCCACTCTCAACTAATGAAAAACTGTTTTTT.

The chain uses TRBV29-1 and TRBJ2-6, with TRBD1 matching 8 bases. This CDR3 is built from 14 residues. The germline CDR1 and CDR2 sequences are SQVTM and ANQGSEA. V was pared by 7 bases and J by 0 bases, with 2 bases of the junction left unmatched. CDR3 nucleotides: TGCAGCGCTGGACAGGGCTCTGGGGCCAACGTCCTGACTTTC. It encodes CSAGQGSGANVLTF. Complete variable domain (other parts from reference TRBV29-1 and TRBJ2-6): SAVISQKPSRDICQRGTSLTIQCQVDSQVTMMFWYRQQPGQSLTLIATANQGSEATYESGFVIDKFPISRPNLTFSTLTVSNMSPEDSSIYLCSAGQGSGANVLTFGAGSRLTVL.

This clonotype was seen only a few times. The genes are TRBV9 and TRBJ1-5, with 7 bases that match TRBD1. The CDR3 extends over 16 amino acids. In germline, CDR1 is SGDLS, CDR2 YYNGEE. J lost 0 bases, V lost 5 bases, and 8 bases had no gene match. In DNA, the CDR3 is TGTGCCAGCAGTCCGTATGGGACAGCTAGCAATCAGCCCCAGCATTTT. Translation: CASSPYGTASNQPQHF. Supplemented by reference TRBV9 and TRBJ1-5, the full variable domain reads DSGVTQTPKHLITATGQRVTLRCSPRSGDLSVYWYQQSLDQGLQFLIQYYNGEERAKGNILERFSAQQFPDLHSELNLSSLELGDSALYFCASSPYGTASNQPQHFGDGTRLSIL.

The chain links TRBV12-3 or TRBV12-4 to TRBJ1-2; no clear D gene. The CDR3 length is 15 residues. Trimming took 7 bases from V and 2 from J, leaving 17 bases between them. The CDR3 here is CASTITTVANYGYTF. Written as DNA, the CDR3 is TGTGCCAGCACCATTACGACGGTGGCGAACTATGGCTACACCTTC.